This T cell receptor (beta chain) is from a study of CD8 T cells in ankylosing spondylitis. Findings and limits, study-wide: Characteristic, it appeared, of ankylosing spondylitis blood was a TCR beta motif of fewer than 10 highly homologous variants. Disease-linked clones reportedly showed significant enrichment in matched ankylosing spondylitis synovial fluid.

Between the trimmed V and J ends, which lost 5 bases and 4 bases, there was a span of 12 bases. The CDR3 is 14 residues long. Germline V gene sequence: CDR1 SGHTA, CDR2 FQGNSA. TCR beta libraries were made by quantitative 5'-RACE with molecular barcodes. Each CDR3 protein is one row after TCRdb ran MiXCR on the 5' RACE reads. Of fewer than 400,000 distinct CDR3 sequences in the sample, 20% to 25% are singletons; the top ten hold about 16%. A remark on this clonotype: The antigen is undetermined.

The chain couples TRBV7-2 to TRBJ2-1, with D perhaps matching TRBD1 (5 bases). This clonotype was obtained from a male donor with ankylosing spondylitis. The sequenced sample consisted of blood, either unsorted or a sorted T cell fraction (not recorded which). Here the CDR3 reads CASSQGVGYNEQFF. In DNA form, the CDR3 reads TGTGCCAGCAGCCAAGGGGTTGGATACAATGAGCAGTTCTTC.